The source of this TCR beta chain is a study of beta chain features in type 1 diabetes. General study findings and limits: Fewer junction insertions and more nucleotide deletions appeared in type 1 diabetes patients.

Since all of the isolated RNA was reverse transcribed, expressed TCRB transcripts were what got sequenced. Assay used: immunoSEQ multiplex PCR; TCRdb lists only in-frame clones, some missing. The data show 350,000 to 450,000 clones, with around 16% seen just once and 0.019% held by the top ten. This clone was observed a few times. Antigen specificity is unknown. The sample consisted of naive CD4+ T cells from blood. This receptor was identified in a woman aged 18-29 years in good health.

The CDR3 protein is CASSSSGVTDTQYF. The CDR3 coding sequence is TGTGCCAGCAGCAGTAGCGGGGTCACAGATACGCAGTATTTT. The chain carries TRBV11-2 and TRBJ2-3, with 8 bases fitting TRBD2. The CDR3 is made up of 14 amino acids. The ends lost 5 bases at V and 2 bases at J; junction bases unmatched: 3. Germline loops: CDR1 SGHAT, CDR2 FQNNGV.